The TCR beta chain under discussion was sequenced for a study of T cells in localized non-small cell lung cancer (dated by TCRdb to the early 2020s). Turning to the overall study: Comparing tumors with uninvolved tumor-adjacent lungs, the study looked at the T cell repertoires of approximately 250 patients with early-stage NSCLC. The cohort was made up of around 240 treatment-naive NSCLC patients whose localized lung tumors had been resected. A mean age of about 66 years was recorded for the NSCLC patients, of whom approximately 130 were male and more than 85 were female.

At diagnosis, peripheral blood, uninvolved tumor-adjacent lung and tumor were collected and were preserved as a mix of fresh-frozen and FFPE material. For TCR repertoire profiling, blood samples were analyzed as peripheral blood mononuclear cells. Comment on this clone: The specificity of this receptor is unknown. Per-base qualities were not stored, and no clone one base away is much larger.

V is cut by 5 bases and J by 2 bases, and the space between the germline ends is 13 bases. The germline V gene supplies CDR1 MDHEN and CDR2 SYDVKM. Reading from cysteine to phenylalanine, the CDR3 counts 14 amino acids. Left in the record is the CDR3 DNA by itself, 42 bases read in frame from the first base. What the authors observed across the whole study: Uninvolved tumor-adjacent lung showed the highest T cell clonality, higher than tumor, which suggests more focused antigenic responses in the uninvolved tumor-adjacent lung. Since the design was exploratory, TCR variables were selected using unadjusted p-values with no false-discovery rate correction. Longer overall survival was associated with higher blood T cell density, whereas shorter survival was associated with higher adjacent-lung clonality. Of the top 100 tumor clones, a median of roughly 56 were detected in paired uninvolved adjacent lung; some 28 were also among that lung's top 100. Multi-region tumor sequencing was not performed, so intratumor heterogeneity could not be excluded.

TCR beta CDR3 regions were sequenced from DNA using the immunoSEQ Assay. The source study handled its data this way. T cell density was computed as TCR beta template counts normalized to usable DNA estimated by amplifying housekeeping genes. The preseqR package was used to estimate richness by extrapolating to 400,000 templates for PBMC samples and to 120,000 templates for tissue samples. Clonality was defined as one minus Pielou's evenness. To identify tissue-enriched TCRs, differential abundance testing was run on productive amino-acid clonotypes with a minimum total count of 5 and an alpha of 0.1. Repertoire overlap between compartments was quantified with the Jaccard Index and Morisita Overlap Index. TCR beta CDR3s were clustered by GLIPH together with public tetramer-defined viral CDR3s, and at least three viral sequences plus V-gene enrichment were required for viral motifs. The clones in this table, taken by TCRdb from immuneACCESS, are in-frame only. Not every clone is retained; where verified, under half of the shortfall comes from an unresolved V gene, and the cause of the rest is unknown. For V, J and clone size, that table is used; D and trimming come from the DNA. Here the sample has 65,000 to 95,000 clones; 80% occur a single time. The ten top clones hold about 19% of the sample.

The chain couples TRBV28 to TRBJ2-7, with TRBD1 perhaps the D gene, on 5 matching bases. The receptor's source is a man aged 40-75 years with stage II squamous cell lung carcinoma. Sequenced material: PBMCs, taken before any cancer treatment. CDR3 loop: CASSAGNFPYEQYF. The nucleotide sequence is given as TGTGCCAGCAGTGCAGGGAATTTCCCCTACGAGCAGTACTTC.